This TCR beta chain was sequenced in a study of beta chain features in type 1 diabetes. Overall study findings and caveats: In type 1 diabetes patients, VDJ junctions had fewer insertions; deletions at these junctions were more frequent. The analysis here could not establish whether HLA type shapes TCRB rearrangement.

CDR1 SGDLS and CDR2 YYNGEE come from the germline V gene. Trimming stripped 0 bases from V and 4 bases from J, with 10 bases between. The CDR3 length is 14 residues. Over 95% purity was reached by all sorted populations. This clone was counted only a few times. Its matching antigen is unknown. Expressed TCRB transcripts were sequenced because the entire RNA isolate underwent reverse transcription. Produced via immunoSEQ multiplex PCR; TCRdb's table is partial and in-frame only. The sample comprises hundreds of thousands of clones, 15% of which are singletons, and under 0.095% rests with the top ten. Sequencing was carried out using naive CD4+ T cells from blood. The chain recombines TRBV9 with TRBJ1-2, with no clear D. This sequence was found in a man aged 18 to 30 in good health. The CDR3 sequence: CASSVATPGYGYTF. DNA of the CDR3: TGTGCCAGCAGCGTAGCCACCCCGGGCTATGGCTACACCTTC.